This T cell receptor (beta chain) derives from a study of cytomegalovirus exposure and HLA in healthy donors. Study conclusions and caveats: Subsequent analysis found a tendency for first-cohort TCR clusters to co-occur within the 120 validation repertoires.

The CDR3 has 13 residues. Germline loops: CDR1 KGHSH, CDR2 LQKENI. V dropped 2 bases and J dropped 4 bases, with 9 bases sitting between them. This clone was seen a handful of times. Its specificity is not known. Assay: immunoSEQ multiplex PCR; the TCRdb copy retains only in-frame clones and omits some. Here the sample spans 110,000 or so clones, more than 75% being singletons. This receptor was identified in a man between 18 and 29 years old in good health and CMV-seronegative. Input material: PBMCs. This chain joins TRBV18 and TRBJ2-7; maybe TRBD2 (6 bases). The CDR3 reads CASSPTGLYEQYF. CDR3 sequence (DNA): TGTGCCAGCTCACCAACCGGACTATACGAGCAGTACTTC.